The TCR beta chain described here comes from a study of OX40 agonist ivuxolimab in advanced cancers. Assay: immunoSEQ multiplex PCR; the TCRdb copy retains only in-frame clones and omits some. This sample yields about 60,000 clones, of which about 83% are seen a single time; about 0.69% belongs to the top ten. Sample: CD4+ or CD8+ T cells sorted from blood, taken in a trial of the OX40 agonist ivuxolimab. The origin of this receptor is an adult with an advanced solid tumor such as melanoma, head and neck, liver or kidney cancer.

The CDR3 sequence: CASSPDSISAKNIQYF. The CDR3 DNA is TGCGCCAGCAGCCCGGACTCAATCTCAGCCAAAAACATTCAGTACTTC. The rearrangement joins TRBV5-1 to TRBJ2-4; possible D gene TRBD2, 5 bases. The CDR3 loop spans 16 amino acids. V was shortened by 4 bases and J by 0 bases, with 14 bases between the two germline ends. Germline values: CDR1 SGHRS, CDR2 YFSETQ.